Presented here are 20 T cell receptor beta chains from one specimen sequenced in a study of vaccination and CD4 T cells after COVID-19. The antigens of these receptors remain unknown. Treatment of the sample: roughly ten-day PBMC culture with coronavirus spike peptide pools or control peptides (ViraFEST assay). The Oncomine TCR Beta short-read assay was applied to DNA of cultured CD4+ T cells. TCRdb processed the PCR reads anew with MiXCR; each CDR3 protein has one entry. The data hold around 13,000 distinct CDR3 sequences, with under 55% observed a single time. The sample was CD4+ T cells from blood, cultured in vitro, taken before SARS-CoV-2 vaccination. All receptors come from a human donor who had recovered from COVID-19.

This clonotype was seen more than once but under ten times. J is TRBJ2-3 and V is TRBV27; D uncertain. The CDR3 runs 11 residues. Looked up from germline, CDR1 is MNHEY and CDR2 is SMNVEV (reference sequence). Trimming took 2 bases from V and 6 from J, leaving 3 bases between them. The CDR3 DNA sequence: TGTGCCAGCAGTTTAAGGGATACGCAGTATTTT. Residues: CASSLRDTQYF.

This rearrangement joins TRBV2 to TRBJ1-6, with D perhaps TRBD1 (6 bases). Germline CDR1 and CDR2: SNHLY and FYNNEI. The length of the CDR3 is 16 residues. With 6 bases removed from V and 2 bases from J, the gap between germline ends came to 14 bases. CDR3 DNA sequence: TGTGCCAGCAGGAAAGACAGGAACGCCTATAATTCACCCCTCCACTTT. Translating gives CASRKDRNAYNSPLHF.

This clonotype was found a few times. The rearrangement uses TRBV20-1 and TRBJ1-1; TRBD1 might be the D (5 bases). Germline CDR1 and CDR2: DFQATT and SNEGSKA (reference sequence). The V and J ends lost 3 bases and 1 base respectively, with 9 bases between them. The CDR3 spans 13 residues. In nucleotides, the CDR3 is TGCAGTGCTAGTAGGGACCCGAACACTGAAGCTTTCTTT. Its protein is CSASRDPNTEAFF.

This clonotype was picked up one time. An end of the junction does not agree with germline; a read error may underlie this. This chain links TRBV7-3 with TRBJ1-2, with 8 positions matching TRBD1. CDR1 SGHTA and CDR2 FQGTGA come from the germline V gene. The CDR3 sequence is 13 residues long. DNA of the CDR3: TGTACCAGCAGCCAAGGACAGGGCGTTGGCTACACCTTC. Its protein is CTSSQGQGVGYTF.

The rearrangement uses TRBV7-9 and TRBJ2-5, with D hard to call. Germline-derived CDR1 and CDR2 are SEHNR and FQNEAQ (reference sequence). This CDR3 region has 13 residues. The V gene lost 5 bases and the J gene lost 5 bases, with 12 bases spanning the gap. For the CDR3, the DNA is TGTGCCAGCAGCCGAATCCAAGGGGAGACCCAGTACTTC. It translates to CASSRIQGETQYF.

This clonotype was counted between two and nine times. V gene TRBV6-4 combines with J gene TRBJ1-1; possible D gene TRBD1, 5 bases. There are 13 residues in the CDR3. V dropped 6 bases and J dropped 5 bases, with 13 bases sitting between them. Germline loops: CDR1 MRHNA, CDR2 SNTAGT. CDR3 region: CASRDTGGTEAFF. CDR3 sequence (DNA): TGTGCCAGCAGGGATACAGGAGGGACTGAAGCTTTCTTT.

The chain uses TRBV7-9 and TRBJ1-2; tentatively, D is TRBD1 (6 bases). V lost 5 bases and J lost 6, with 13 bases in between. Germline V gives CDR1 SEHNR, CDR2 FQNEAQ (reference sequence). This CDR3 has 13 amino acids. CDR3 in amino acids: CASSLPRGDGYTF. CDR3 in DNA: TGTGCCAGCAGCCTCCCTAGGGGGGATGGCTACACCTTC.

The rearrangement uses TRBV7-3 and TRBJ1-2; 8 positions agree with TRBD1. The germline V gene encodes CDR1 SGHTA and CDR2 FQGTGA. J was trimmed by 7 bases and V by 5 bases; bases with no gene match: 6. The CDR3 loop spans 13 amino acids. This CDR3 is CASSQGQGVGYTF. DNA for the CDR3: TGTGCCAGCAGCCAAGGACAGGGCGTTGGCTACACCTTC.

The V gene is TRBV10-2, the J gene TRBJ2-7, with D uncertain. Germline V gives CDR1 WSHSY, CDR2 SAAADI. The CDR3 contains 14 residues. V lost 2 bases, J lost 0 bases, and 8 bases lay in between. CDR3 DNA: TGCGCCAGCAGTGAGGCCGCGCACTCCTACGAGCAGTACTTC. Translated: CASSEAAHSYEQYF.

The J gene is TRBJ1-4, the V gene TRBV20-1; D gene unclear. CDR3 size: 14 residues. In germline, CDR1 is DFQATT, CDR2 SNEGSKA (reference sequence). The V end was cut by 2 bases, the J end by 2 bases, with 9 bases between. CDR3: CSARSSTTNEKLFF. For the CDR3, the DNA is TGCAGTGCTAGAAGCAGTACGACTAATGAAAAACTGTTTTTT.

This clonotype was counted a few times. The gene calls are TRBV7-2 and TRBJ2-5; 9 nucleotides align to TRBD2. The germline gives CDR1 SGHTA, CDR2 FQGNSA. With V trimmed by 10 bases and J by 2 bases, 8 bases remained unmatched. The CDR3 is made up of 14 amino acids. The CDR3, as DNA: TGTGCCACCGGGTTAGCGGGGGCTCAAGAGACCCAGTACTTC. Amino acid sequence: CATGLAGAQETQYF.

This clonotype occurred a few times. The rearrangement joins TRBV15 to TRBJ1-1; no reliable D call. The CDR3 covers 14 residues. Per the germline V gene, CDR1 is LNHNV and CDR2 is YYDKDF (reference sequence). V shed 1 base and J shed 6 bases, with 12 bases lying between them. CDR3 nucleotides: TGTGCCACCAGCAGAGGATCGGAGGGCGCTGAAGCTTTCTTT. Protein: CATSRGSEGAEAFF.

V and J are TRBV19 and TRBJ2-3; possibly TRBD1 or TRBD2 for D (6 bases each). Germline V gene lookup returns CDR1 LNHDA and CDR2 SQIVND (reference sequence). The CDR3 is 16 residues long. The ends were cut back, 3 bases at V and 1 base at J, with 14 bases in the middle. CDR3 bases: TGTGCCAGTAGTATCCGAACGGGGGCCGGCACAGATACGCAGTATTTT. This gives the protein CASSIRTGAGTDTQYF.

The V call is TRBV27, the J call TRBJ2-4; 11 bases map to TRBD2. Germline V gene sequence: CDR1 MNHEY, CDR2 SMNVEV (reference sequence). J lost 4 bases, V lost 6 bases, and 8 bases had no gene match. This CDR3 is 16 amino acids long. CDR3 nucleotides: TGTGCCAGCAGAAACCTAGCGGGAGGTTTTAAAAACATTCAGTACTTC. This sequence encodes CASRNLAGGFKNIQYF.

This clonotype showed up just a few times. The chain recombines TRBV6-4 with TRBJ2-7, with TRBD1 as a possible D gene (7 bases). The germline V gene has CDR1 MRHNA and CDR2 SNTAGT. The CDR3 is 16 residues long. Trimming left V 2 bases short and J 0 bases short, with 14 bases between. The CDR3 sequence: CASSDNRGLISYEQYF. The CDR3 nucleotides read TGTGCCAGCAGTGACAACAGGGGACTGATCTCCTACGAGCAGTACTTC.

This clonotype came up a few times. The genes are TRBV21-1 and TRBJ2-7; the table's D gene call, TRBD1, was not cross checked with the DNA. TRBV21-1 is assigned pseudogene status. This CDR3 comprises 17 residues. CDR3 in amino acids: CASSRNGPPGLGYEQYF. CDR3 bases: TGTGCCAGCAGCCGAAATGGGCCACCGGGATTGGGCTACGAGCAGTACTTC.

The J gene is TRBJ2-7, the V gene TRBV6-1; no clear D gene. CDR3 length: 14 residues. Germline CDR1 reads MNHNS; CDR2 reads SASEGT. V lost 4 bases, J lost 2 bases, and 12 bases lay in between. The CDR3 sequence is CASSVPSRPYEQYF. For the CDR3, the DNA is TGTGCCAGCAGTGTTCCATCAAGGCCCTACGAGCAGTACTTC.

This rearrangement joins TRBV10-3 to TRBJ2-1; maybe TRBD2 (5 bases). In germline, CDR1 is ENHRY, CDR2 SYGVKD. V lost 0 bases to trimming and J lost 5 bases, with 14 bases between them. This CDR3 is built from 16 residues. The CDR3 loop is CAISESGYGINNEQFF. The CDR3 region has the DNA TGTGCCATCAGTGAGTCAGGCTACGGGATTAACAATGAGCAGTTCTTC.

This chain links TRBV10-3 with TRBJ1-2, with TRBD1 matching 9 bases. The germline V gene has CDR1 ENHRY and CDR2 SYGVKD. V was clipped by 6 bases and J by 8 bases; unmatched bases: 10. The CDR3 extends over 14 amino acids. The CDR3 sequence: CAIREGQGWGGYTF. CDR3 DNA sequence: TGTGCCATCAGGGAGGGACAGGGATGGGGGGGCTACACCTTC.

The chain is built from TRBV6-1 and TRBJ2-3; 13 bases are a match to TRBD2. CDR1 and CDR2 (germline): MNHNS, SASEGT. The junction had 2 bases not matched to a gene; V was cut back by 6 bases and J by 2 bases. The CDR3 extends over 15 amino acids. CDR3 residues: CASRGLAGITDTQYF. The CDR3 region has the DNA TGTGCCAGCAGGGGACTAGCGGGGATCACAGATACGCAGTATTTT.